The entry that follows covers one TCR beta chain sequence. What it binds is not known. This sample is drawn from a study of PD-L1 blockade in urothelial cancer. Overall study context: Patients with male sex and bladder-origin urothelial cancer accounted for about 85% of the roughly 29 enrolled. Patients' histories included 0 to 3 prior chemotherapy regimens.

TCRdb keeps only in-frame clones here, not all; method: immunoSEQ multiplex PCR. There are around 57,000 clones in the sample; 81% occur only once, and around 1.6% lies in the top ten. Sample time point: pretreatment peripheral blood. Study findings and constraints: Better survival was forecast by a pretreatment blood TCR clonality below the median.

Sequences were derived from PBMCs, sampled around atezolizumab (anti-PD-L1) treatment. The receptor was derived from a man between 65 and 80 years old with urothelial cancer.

CDR3 loop: CASSLRQDEAFF. The DNA of the CDR3 is TGTGCCAGCAGCTTGAGACAGGATGAAGCTTTCTTT. V usage is TRBV7-9 and J usage is TRBJ1-1; TRBD1 is a possible D gene (6 bases). This CDR3 region has 12 residues. Trimming left V 3 bases short and J 7 bases short, with 9 bases between. Germline-derived CDR1 and CDR2 are SEHNR and FQNEAQ (reference sequence).